This T cell receptor beta chain is drawn from a study of T-cell memory formation after mild COVID-19 listed by TCRdb under 2021. Regarding the study in general: TCR sequence clusters from the two donors were largely donor specific. The cohort was made up of two young adult volunteers, one female and one male, who were previously healthy. In a couple of donors, T-cell clones that expanded and contracted after mild COVID-19 were followed by sequencing TCRalpha and TCRbeta repertoires longitudinally. Paper-wide results and their limitations: Contracting CD4+ clones were found mainly in CM and EM memory subsets, while CD8+ clones were enriched in EMRA. From day 15 to 85, contracting clones showed balanced CD4/CD8 phenotypes, whereas a second wave of clones that expanded from day 15 to 37 leaned towards CD4+. Some responding clones were detected in pre-infection memory, suggesting pre-existing cross-reactive memory T cells joined the SARS-CoV-2 response. The study covered only a couple of mild cases, and larger cohorts including severe cases with pre-infection samples were considered necessary. SARS-CoV-2 specificity of the second-wave clones peaking on day 37 was not confirmed.

Remarks on this clonotype: Its antigen is still unknown. Base-call qualities are not available, and no considerably larger clone is one nucleotide away.

PBMCs were isolated by Ficoll-Paque density gradient centrifugation. The germline V gene encodes CDR1 DFQATT and CDR2 SNEGSKA (reference sequence). Relative to germline, V is missing 5 bases and J is missing 2 bases, with 11 bases of the junction outside any gene match. Reading from cysteine to phenylalanine, the CDR3 counts 16 amino acids. Of the read, only the CDR3 DNA is kept; its 48 bases are in frame from base 1. The run used an Illumina NovaSeq 6000. cDNA libraries for TCRalpha and TCRbeta were prepared by 5'RACE using constant-segment primers, with sample barcodes and unique molecular identifiers added. Trizol reagent was used to extract RNA from every sample. The libraries were amplified in two PCR steps, and the second step added a second sample barcode and Illumina TruSeq adapters. The libraries were sequenced on an Illumina NovaSeq using 2 x 150 bp paired-end reads. Per the authors' processing: Reads were demultiplexed and collapsed into UMI-guided consensus sequences with migec v1.2.7. With mixcr v2.1.11, UMI consensuses were aligned to TRA and TRB V and J templates and assembled into clonotypes. Expanded or contracted clonotypes were those called significant by both edgeR and NoisET, with noise models trained on biological replicates. For edgeR calls, the cutoffs were a false discovery rate-adjusted p below 0.01 and a log2 fold-change threshold of 1. As an exploratory analysis of dynamics, max-normalized trajectories of the 1000 most abundant clonotypes were examined with PCA combined with hierarchical clustering. Separately sequenced CD4+ and CD8+ repertoires were used to assign the CD4 or CD8 phenotype of responding clones. The public reads were run again by TCRdb, first through fastp at Q25 and then through MiXCR, and only productive beta chains were kept. All rows with the same CDR3 protein become a single entry with the most common DNA and genes. These V and J calls originate from TCRdb's pipeline instead of the authors' own analysis. This sample lists around 300,000 distinct CDR3 sequences; under 15% were detected once. Over 20% of the sample is taken by the ten largest.

The rearranged segments are TRBV20-1 and TRBJ2-3, with 9 bases in between that match TRBD2. The TCR was taken from a man aged 18 to 29 who had mild COVID-19 (a few samples of this study predate the infection). The sample titles of this study are shuffled in the database, so cell type and time point are left out; the donor was told from shared clones. The sequenced sample was PBMCs or a T cell subset sorted from them (not recorded which). Here is the DNA: TGCAGTGCTGTGCATCCTTTAGCGGGGGACACAGATACGCAGTATTTT. It specifies CSAVHPLAGDTDTQYF.